This T cell receptor beta chain was sequenced in a study of shared clonotypes between healthy human individuals (dated by TCRdb to 2018 to 2021). For the wider study: The cohort included three men and a couple of women between 18 and 49 years of age. For each donor, CD4 naive and CD4 memory were each given three plates, CD8 naive was given two plates, and CD8 memory was given one plate. The study deeply sequenced blood TCR repertoires of five healthy adults to estimate repertoire size and the extent of clonotype sharing between individuals. To increase sequencing depth and limit assay-specific biases, different laboratories used diverse techniques to prepare libraries and sequence TCR repertoires. Per donor, leukapheresis produced somewhere between about 0.9 and 9.5 billion PBMCs.

Taken from cysteine to phenylalanine, the CDR3 has 16 residues. The sequence is cut down to CDR3 DNA, 48 bases in frame from base 1. Via the germline V gene (reference sequence), CDR1 is GTSNPN and CDR2 SVGIG. V is cut by 2 bases and J by 0 bases, and the space between the germline ends is 11 bases. Donors were healthy HIV-negative adults with no recently reported acute infections or vaccinations. Only Caucasian adults living in Nashville, Tennessee, USA were represented among the donors. CD4+ T cells were enriched through magnetic negative selection, after which naive cells were positively selected on CD45RA and the remaining negative fraction served as the memory subset. After blood collection by leukapheresis, PBMCs were isolated using Ficoll-Histopaque density gradient centrifugation and then cryopreserved in the vapor phase of liquid nitrogen. Analytical flow cytometry was used to check the purity and quantity of every magnetically sorted T cell population. Genomic DNA was isolated from every sorted fraction and measured by UV absorbance on a Nanodrop 2000c.

TCR CDR3 regions were amplified from genomic DNA by multiplex PCR using the deep immunoSEQ assay. For each cell subset, the extracted genomic DNA was distributed evenly across all wells of several immunoSEQ 96-well plates, and each plate served as one replicate. For sorted subsets, each replicate PCR was loaded with roughly 190 ng genomic DNA, equivalent to 32,000 or so T cell genomes. The purified libraries were quantified using a Qubit 3.0 fluorometer, sized with a Bioanalyzer 2100, and then quantified again using the KAPA Library Quantification kit. Every immunoSEQ 96-well plate was sequenced on a dedicated single-read 150-cycle Illumina NextSeq 550 flow cell. For the original study's pipeline: Because only junctional sequences without quality scores were contained in the immunoSEQ output, filtering matching that applied to full-length reads could not be performed. Sequences were annotated with PyIR, a Python wrapper for IgBLAST v1.9, and V/J genes and CDR3 were assigned using IMGT germline references. Any read was removed if the V/J assignment was weak (E-value above 1e-6), the CDR3 was missing, or the read contained stop codons, out-of-frame junctions, or ambiguous translated residues. V3J clonotypes were defined as sequences sharing the same inferred V gene, J gene, and CDR3 amino acid sequence. To compute the percentage overlap between repertoires, the number of shared unique clonotypes was divided by the size of the smaller repertoire. RTK rarefaction, the Chao1 estimator, and Recon v2.1 estimates of unobserved clonotypes were used to assess repertoire richness. Generation probabilities for all TCRbeta clonotypes obtained by the gDNA method from several donors were computed using OLGA. TCRdb obtained this table from immuneACCESS and retained in-frame rearrangements with V and J assigned. These tables miss some clones; where compared with another copy, unresolved V genes account for less than half of the shortfall, and the remainder is unexplained. That table supplies the V and J calls and clone size; D and trimming were determined from the DNA. The sample table contains just over 2,000,000 clones; only one count was recorded for 85% to 95% of them. 0.1% to 0.15% of the sample lies in the top ten.

To note about this clone: Which antigen it targets is not known. It has no much larger one-base neighbor in the sample; base qualities were not kept.

General findings and caveats noted by the study authors: Rarefaction of sorted-subset datasets indicated incomplete sequencing despite the large sequencing depth. Sampling was limited to blood, and TCR repertoires in tissue likely differ from TCR repertoires in blood. Naive subsets generally had larger estimated clonotype richness than memory subsets did. Clonotypes shared by all four sorted-subset donors showed higher generation probabilities than non-shared clonotypes. When several donors were compared, the shared fraction of clonotypes was approximately 5% for naive CD4, 3.5% to 4% for naive CD8, more than 2% for memory CD4, and approximately 0.4% for memory CD8. The genetic and exposure-history diversity represented was limited by the small number of donors. Pairwise subsampling led to the expectation that sequencing depth would affect the degree of clonotype sharing among donors.

Material for sequencing was naive CD4+ T cells sorted from blood. Sample cell subset or site, as interpreted from the label and publication: CD45RA+ positively selected. The receptor comes from a man between 18 and 29 years old in good health. The sequence links TRBV30 to TRBJ2-6, and possibly TRBD2, on 6 matching bases. The DNA reads TGTGCCTGGAGTAACGGGGGTTTCTCTGGGGCCAACGTCCTGACTTTC. Translated, this gives CAWSNGGFSGANVLTF. With the rest looked up from the reference TRBV30 and TRBJ2-6 genes rather than sequenced, the full variable domain is SQTIHQWPATLVQPVGSPLSLECTVEGTSNPNLYWYRQAAGRGLQLLFYSVGIGQISSEVPQNLSASRPQDRQFILSSKKLLLSDSGFYLCAWSNGGFSGANVLTFGAGSRLTVL.